The present T cell receptor beta chain was sequenced within a study of blood T cell repertoires in COVID-19. Background on the study: Sample material is recorded as cDNA or gDNA derived from T cells, B-cell-depleted T cells, or PBMCs.

Per the study methods: Researchers report that nucleated cell counts were estimated from reference gene primer amplification. Repertoires were generated with immunoSEQ multiplex PCR, while TCRdb's copy carries only in-frame clones and drops some. Clone size and V and J calls were adopted from that table, with D and trimming inferred from the DNA. The table records about 350,000 clones, around 87% of them present only once. The participants were between about 18 and 90 years old and came from under 25 US areas. The CDR3 extends over 14 amino acids. Germline assignment: CDR1 SNHLY and CDR2 FYNNEI. Deletions cut 6 bases from V and 4 bases from J, with 15 bases between.

The sequenced material came from PBMCs or T cells enriched from blood (not recorded which). The sequence was collected from a woman aged 25-40 years who had recovered from COVID-19. This chain links TRBV2 with TRBJ1-1, with D maybe TRBD1 (5 bases). The CDR3 DNA follows: TGTGCCAGCAGACCGACAGCCATCACCACTGAAGCTTTCTTT. This codes for CASRPTAITTEAFF. Full variable domain (rest looked up from reference TRBV2 and TRBJ1-1): EPEVTQTPSHQVTQMGQEVILRCVPISNHLYFYWYRQILGQKVEFLVSFYNNEISEKSEIFDDQFSVERPDGSNFTLKIRSTKLEDSAMYFCASRPTAITTEAFFGQGTRLTVV.